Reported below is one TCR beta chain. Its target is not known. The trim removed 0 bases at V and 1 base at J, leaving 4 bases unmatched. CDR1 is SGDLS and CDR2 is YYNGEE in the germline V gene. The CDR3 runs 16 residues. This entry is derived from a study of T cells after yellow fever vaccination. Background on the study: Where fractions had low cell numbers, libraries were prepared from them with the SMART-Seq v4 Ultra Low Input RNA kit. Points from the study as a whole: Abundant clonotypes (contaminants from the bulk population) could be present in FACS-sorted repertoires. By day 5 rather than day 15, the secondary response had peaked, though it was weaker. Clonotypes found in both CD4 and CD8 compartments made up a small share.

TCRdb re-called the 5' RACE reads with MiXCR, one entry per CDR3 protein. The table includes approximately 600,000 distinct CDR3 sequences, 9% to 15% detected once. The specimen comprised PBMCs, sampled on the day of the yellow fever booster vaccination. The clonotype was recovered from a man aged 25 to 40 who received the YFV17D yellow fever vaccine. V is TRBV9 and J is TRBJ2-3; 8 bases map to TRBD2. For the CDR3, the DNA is TGTGCCAGCAGCGTAGGGACTAGCATTCGCACAGATACGCAGTATTTT. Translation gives CASSVGTSIRTDTQYF.